This T cell receptor (beta chain) was sequenced in a study of T-cell memory formation after mild COVID-19. General study findings and limits: Among contracting clones, CD4+ were mainly CM/EM and CD8+ enriched in EMRA.

This CDR3 comprises 15 residues. J lost 5 bases, V lost 8 bases, and 10 bases had no gene match. This clonotype turned up a few times. Its antigen is not known. Via MiXCR, TCRdb re-called the 5' RACE reads, giving one row per CDR3 protein. Among about 110,000 distinct CDR3 sequences, 15% to 20% were seen once, and the ten largest hold less than 35%. The clonotype was recovered from an adult woman who had mild COVID-19 (a few samples of this study predate the infection). Cell type and time point are not known. The chain is built from TRBV12-3 or TRBV12-4 and TRBJ2-1; 9 bases line up with TRBD2. The specimen was PBMCs or a T cell subset sorted from them (not recorded which). The CDR3 coding sequence is TGTGCCAGCGCCCCCCCTAGCGGGGCAAACAATGAGCAGTTCTTC. Encoded protein: CASAPPSGANNEQFF.